This T cell receptor beta chain is from a study of OX40 agonist ivuxolimab in advanced cancers. Using immunoSEQ multiplex PCR, the repertoire was profiled, and TCRdb retains in-frame clones only, with some absent. The profile shows around 19,000 clones, 70% to 90% of them singletons. From germline, CDR1 is SGHDN and CDR2 FVKESK. The CDR3 sequence is 13 residues long. V was clipped by 4 bases and J by 3 bases, with 10 bases between them. The receptor was isolated from an adult with an advanced solid tumor such as melanoma, head and neck, liver or kidney cancer. This specimen consisted of CD4+ or CD8+ T cells sorted from blood, obtained in a trial of the OX40 agonist ivuxolimab. This chain connects TRBV14 to TRBJ2-7, with D maybe TRBD1 (6 bases). CDR3 in amino acids: CASSPTDSYEQYF. The CDR3 DNA reads as TGTGCCAGCAGCCCTACGGACAGCTACGAGCAGTACTTC.